Listed below are T cell receptor beta chains from one sample, sequenced in a study of regulatory T cells in long-lasting Graves disease. TCRdb processed the multiplex PCR reads anew with MiXCR; each CDR3 protein has one entry. The sample lists 700,000 or so distinct CDR3 sequences; about 30% were seen once. The sample in question was peripheral blood mononuclear cells (PBMCs), obtained when the disease was refractory, from a patient treated with antithyroid drugs. The origin of the receptors is a female donor with Graves disease. CDR3s include the opening cysteine and the closing phenylalanine or tryptophan. The D gene is left open where the match is weak. Only some rows state a clone size, as once, few, many or a class for expanded clones.

size	V	D	J	CDR3	DNA
NA	TRBV19	NA	TRBJ1-5	CASSRQPLSNQPQHF	TGTGCCAGTAGTCGACAGCCCCTTAGCAATCAGCCCCAGCATTTT
many	TRBV28	TRBD1	TRBJ1-1	CASSKNRGPNTEAFF	TGTGCCAGCAGTAAGAACAGGGGCCCCAACACTGAAGCTTTCTTT
NA	TRBV7-9	NA	TRBJ2-7	CASSPRFLGSAYEQYF	TGTGCCAGCAGCCCGAGGTTTTTGGGGAGCGCCTACGAGCAGTACTTC
NA	TRBV25-1	TRBD1	TRBJ2-1	CASSDLRQGSTGEQFF	TGTGCCAGCAGTGACCTACGACAGGGCTCCACGGGTGAGCAGTTCTTC
NA	TRBV20-1	NA	TRBJ2-7	CSARDLNWADSYEQYF	TGCAGTGCTAGAGATCTCAATTGGGCCGACTCCTACGAGCAGTACTTC
NA	TRBV12-3/TRBV12-4	NA	TRBJ1-2	CASSPGGRGPNYGYTF	TGTGCCAGCAGTCCGGGAGGCAGGGGACCTAACTATGGCTACACCTTC
many	TRBV7-2	TRBD1	TRBJ1-2	CASSPGGTGNYGYTF	TGTGCCAGCAGCCCAGGGGGGACAGGGAACTATGGCTACACCTTC
NA	TRBV6-1	NA	TRBJ2-1	CASSEWGQYNEQFF	TGTGCCAGCAGTGAATGGGGCCAGTACAATGAGCAGTTCTTC
few	TRBV30	TRBD1	TRBJ1-2	CAWSAWTGNYGYTF	TGTGCCTGGAGTGCATGGACAGGGAACTATGGCTACACCTTC
few	TRBV27	NA	TRBJ2-7	CASSFRSSEITYEQYF	TGTGCCAGCAGTTTTCGGTCTAGCGAAATAACCTACGAGCAGTACTTC
few	TRBV29-1	TRBD1	TRBJ2-5	CSVPTTGVGETQYF	TGCAGCGTTCCGACAACAGGGGTGGGAGAGACCCAGTACTTC
few	TRBV6-1	NA	TRBJ1-2	CASSEARAETF	TGTGCCAGCAGTGAAGCCAGGGCTGAGACCTTC
NA	TRBV29-1	NA	TRBJ1-1	CSVDVGITEAFF	TGCAGCGTTGATGTGGGGATCACTGAAGCTTTCTTT
NA	TRBV19	NA	TRBJ1-1	CATSRGRGETEAFF	TGTGCCACCAGCCGGGGGAGGGGGGAAACTGAAGCTTTCTTT
NA	TRBV27	NA	TRBJ1-5	CASSPRGGLSNQPQHF	TGTGCCAGCAGTCCCCGGGGGGGGTTGAGCAATCAGCCCCAGCATTTT
NA	TRBV7-2	NA	TRBJ2-1	CASSLAPGANEQFF	TGTGCCAGCAGCTTAGCTCCGGGGGCCAATGAGCAGTTCTTC
NA	TRBV7-3	NA	TRBJ1-1	CASSLNREDTEAFF	TGTGCCAGCAGCTTAAACAGGGAGGACACTGAAGCTTTCTTT
few	TRBV27	NA	TRBJ2-1	CASSWRGGNNEQFF	TGTGCCAGCAGTTGGCGGGGAGGTAACAATGAGCAGTTCTTC
NA	TRBV11-2	TRBD2	TRBJ2-7	CASSPTSGSSEQYF	TGTGCCAGCAGCCCTACTAGCGGGAGTTCCGAGCAGTACTTC
few	TRBV6-1	NA	TRBJ1-5	CASSEPTGGPGNQPQHF	TGTGCCAGCAGTGAACCGACGGGCGGGCCGGGCAATCAGCCCCAGCATTTT
NA	TRBV5-6	TRBD1	TRBJ1-2	CASSFWTGSYGYTF	TGTGCCAGCAGCTTCTGGACAGGGAGCTATGGCTACACCTTC
NA	TRBV9	NA	TRBJ1-6	CASSVGDRDSPLHF	TGTGCCAGCAGCGTAGGGGATCGAGATTCACCCCTCCACTTT
few	TRBV5-4	NA	TRBJ1-2	CASRGRAGADDGYTF	TGTGCCAGCAGGGGTAGGGCGGGGGCTGACGATGGCTACACCTTC
NA	TRBV3-1	NA	TRBJ1-5	CASSQQRGGQPQHF	TGTGCCAGCAGCCAACAAAGGGGTGGTCAGCCCCAGCATTTT
many	TRBV12-3/TRBV12-4	NA	TRBJ1-5	CASNSESGQPQHF	TGTGCCAGCAACTCCGAGAGTGGGCAGCCCCAGCATTTT
few	TRBV20-1	NA	TRBJ1-2	CSASPGVNNYGYTF	TGCAGTGCTAGCCCGGGGGTAAATAACTATGGCTACACCTTC
many	TRBV6-2/TRBV6-3	NA	TRBJ2-6	CASRSGFRANVLTF	TGTGCCAGCAGGTCCGGGTTCAGGGCCAACGTCCTGACTTTC